The 20 T cell receptor beta chains in this list originate from one sample, sequenced in a study of a mutant IDH1 vaccine in newly diagnosed glioma. Sample time point: week 11, during vaccination. Vaccinated patients received 300 ug of mutant IDH1 20-mer peptide per dose, with topical imiquimod. Data came from immunoSEQ multiplex PCR; TCRdb stores just in-frame clones and leaves some out. The data show around 130,000 clones, about 80% seen once. For these receptors, no antigen is known. This specimen consisted of PBMCs, obtained from a glioma patient whose treatment included an IDH1 peptide vaccine. The receptors were gathered from a man aged 35 to 55 with glioma.

This clone was seen once. The chain recombines TRBV2 with TRBJ2-3; unclear D gene. The CDR3 spans 13 residues. The germline V gene has CDR1 SNHLY and CDR2 FYNNEI. V was cut by 6 bases and J by 6 bases, with 13 bases left in between. CDR3 residues: CASSPTSDDTQYF. The CDR3 region has the DNA TGTGCCAGCAGCCCTACCTCCGACGATACGCAGTATTTT.

On this clone itself: A junction boundary mismatches the germline segment, possibly from a read error. V and J are TRBV15 and TRBJ2-3; TRBD1 agrees at 7 bases. The germline V gene encodes CDR1 LNHNV and CDR2 YYDKDF (reference sequence). CDR3 length: 14 amino acids. CDR3 residues: CATSTGASTDTQYF. The CDR3 DNA follows: TGTGCCACAAGCACAGGGGCGAGCACAGATACGCAGTATTTT.

J is TRBJ1-3 and V is TRBV11-2; the D is unclear. Trimming cost V 4 bases and J 2 bases, with 15 bases left between them. CDR1 SGHAT and CDR2 FQNNGV come from the germline V gene. CDR3 length equals 16 residues. This CDR3 reads CASSSSRTVAGNTIYF. CDR3 DNA sequence: TGTGCCAGCAGCTCCTCGAGGACCGTGGCTGGAAACACCATATATTTT.

The chain combines TRBV27 with TRBJ2-2; D uncertain. The CDR3 consists of 15 residues. V lost 3 bases and J lost 0, with 8 bases in between. Germline V CDR1 and CDR2: MNHEY, SMNVEV (reference sequence). The DNA for the CDR3 is TGTGCCAGCAGTTTGGCAGCCACGAACACCGGGGAGCTGTTTTTT. It translates to CASSLAATNTGELFF.

This clone showed up just a few times. This chain uses TRBV5-6 with TRBJ1-5, with 7 positions matching TRBD1. From germline, CDR1 is SGHDT and CDR2 YYEEEE. V was clipped by 3 bases and J by 7 bases; unmatched bases: 13. The CDR3 sequence is 16 residues long. The CDR3 DNA sequence: TGTGCCAGCAGCTGGGGGATCGGACAGGTGGACCAGCCCCAGCATTTT. Translated, it gives CASSWGIGQVDQPQHF.

The chain links TRBV6-5 to TRBJ1-1, with a weak D call TRBD1 (6 bases). The CDR3 contains 14 residues. V was trimmed by 7 bases and J by 3 bases, leaving 15 bases between them. Per the germline V gene, CDR1 is MNHEY and CDR2 is SVGAGI. For the CDR3, the DNA is TGTGCCAGCAATGTACCCGGGGGGCACACTGAAGCTTTCTTT. Amino acid sequence: CASNVPGGHTEAFF.

This chain links TRBV4-3 with TRBJ2-5; 10 bases map to TRBD2. Germline-derived CDR1 and CDR2 are LGHNA and YSLEER. V shed 1 base, J shed 4 bases, and the junction held 0 bases outside the gene matches. CDR3 length: 14 residues. CDR3 nucleotide sequence: TGCGCCAGCAGCCAAGGACTAGCGGGAGAGACCCAGTACTTC. This sequence encodes CASSQGLAGETQYF.

In this sample, this clone turned up a few times. This chain links TRBV5-4 with TRBJ2-7; D assignment may be TRBD1 or TRBD2 (5 bases each). CDR1 is SGHNT, CDR2 YYREEE, per germline (reference sequence). With 3 bases removed from V and 3 bases from J, the gap between germline ends came to 19 bases. The CDR3 is 16 amino acids. In DNA form, the CDR3 reads TGTGCCAGCAGCTCAACCCCCCGGGACCCGATCTACGAGCAGTACTTC. Protein: CASSSTPRDPIYEQYF.

This rearrangement joins TRBV7-8 to TRBJ1-5; 10 bases line up with TRBD1. With V trimmed by 1 base and J by 7 bases, 1 base remained unmatched. The CDR3 is 14 amino acids. The germline gives CDR1 SGHVS, CDR2 FQNEAQ. The CDR3 DNA reads TGTGCCAGCAGCTTAGGACAGGGGGCACAGCCCCAGCATTTT. As protein: CASSLGQGAQPQHF.

There are a few counts of this clone. This chain links TRBV29-1 with TRBJ1-1; D might be TRBD1 (6 bases). Germline assignment: CDR1 SQVTM and CDR2 ANQGSEA. The length of the CDR3 is 13 residues. V dropped 6 bases and J dropped 3 bases, with 14 bases sitting between them. Here the CDR3 DNA reads TGCAGCGTCGGGACGACAGGTGACACTGAAGCTTTCTTT. Its translation: CSVGTTGDTEAFF.

The V gene is TRBV28, the J gene TRBJ2-7, with 8 bases that match TRBD2. CDR1 and CDR2 (germline): MDHEN, SYDVKM. Trimming at V came to 5 bases and at J to 4 bases, leaving 10 bases not matched to a gene. This CDR3 comprises 15 residues. CDR3 bases: TGTGCCAGCAGTCGCCCCGGGGGGGCGGAGTACGAGCAGTACTTC. It codes for CASSRPGGAEYEQYF.

Only a few counts were recorded for this clone. CDR3 residues: CASSELGPGPYNEQFF. The CDR3 coding sequence is TGCGCCAGCAGTGAATTAGGTCCCGGGCCCTACAATGAGCAGTTCTTC. The V gene is TRBV10-1, the J gene TRBJ2-1, with D unclear. V was pared by 3 bases and J by 2 bases, with 14 bases between. CDR3 size: 16 residues. Germline V gene data show CDR1 as WNHNN and CDR2 as SYGVQD (reference sequence).

The V gene is TRBV5-8, the J gene TRBJ1-2; a possible D gene is TRBD1 (6 bases). CDR3 length: 11 amino acids. V was trimmed by 2 bases and J by 12 bases, leaving 11 bases between them. The germline CDR1 and CDR2 sequences are SGHTS and YDEGEE. CDR3 region: CASSLQGYDTF. The CDR3 DNA is TGTGCCAGCAGCTTACAGGGCTATGACACCTTC. Full variable domain (rest looked up from reference TRBV5-8 and TRBJ1-2): EAGVTQSPTHLIKTRGQQATLRCSPISGHTSVYWYQQALGLGLQFLLWYDEGEERNRGNFPPRFSGRQFPNYSSELNVNALELEDSALYLCASSLQGYDTFGSGTRLTVV.

This chain uses TRBV9 with TRBJ2-1, with a weak D call TRBD2 (6 bases). Germline CDR1 SGDLS, CDR2 YYNGEE. Deletions cut 1 base from V and 2 bases from J, with 10 bases between. The CDR3 is made up of 15 amino acids. The CDR3 DNA sequence: TGTGCCAGCAGCGTATCGGGGGAGGCCTACAATGAGCAGTTCTTC. As protein: CASSVSGEAYNEQFF.

The rearrangement uses TRBV7-8 and TRBJ2-3; tentative D call: TRBD2 (5 bases). This CDR3 has 14 residues. The germline CDR1 and CDR2 sequences are SGHVS and FQNEAQ. V lost 2 bases and J lost 3, with 9 bases in between. The CDR3 nucleotides are TGTGCCAGCAGCTTAACTAGAGGGACAGATACGCAGTATTTT. Amino acid sequence: CASSLTRGTDTQYF.

This chain links TRBV13 with TRBJ2-2; the D gene is possibly TRBD2 (6 bases). The CDR3 runs 14 residues. The V gene's germline CDR1 is PRHDT and CDR2 FYEKMQ (reference sequence). V lost 6 bases and J lost 2, with 10 bases in between. As DNA, the CDR3 is TGTGCCAGCAGACTTAGCGGAAACACCGGGGAGCTGTTTTTT. Protein: CASRLSGNTGELFF.

The gene calls are TRBV30 and TRBJ2-6, with 7 bases matching TRBD1. The CDR3 extends over 16 amino acids. J gave up 0 bases and V 2 bases, and 4 bases lay outside the gene matches. Per the germline V gene, CDR1 is GTSNPN and CDR2 is SVGIG (reference sequence). The CDR3 DNA reads as TGTGCCTGGAGTTGGGGACAGAGCTCTGGGGCCAACGTCCTGACTTTC. Encoded protein: CAWSWGQSSGANVLTF. Full variable domain (outside the CDR3, taken from reference TRBV30 and TRBJ2-6): SQTIHQWPATLVQPVGSPLSLECTVEGTSNPNLYWYRQAAGRGLQLLFYSVGIGQISSEVPQNLSASRPQDRQFILSSKKLLLSDSGFYLCAWSWGQSSGANVLTFGAGSRLTVL.

The V and J genes are TRBV18 and TRBJ1-3; no reliable D call. Trimming shortened V by 4 bases and J by 0 bases, and 10 bases separated the two germline ends. This CDR3 region has 15 residues. Germline assignment: CDR1 KGHSH and CDR2 LQKENI. CDR3 residues: CASSLDVYSGNTIYF. The CDR3, as DNA: TGTGCCAGCTCACTGGACGTATACTCTGGAAACACCATATATTTT.

The V gene is TRBV5-5, the J gene TRBJ2-7, with a tentative D call TRBD1 (5 bases). This CDR3 region has 13 residues. Germline loops: CDR1 SGHKS, CDR2 YYEKEE (reference sequence). Trimming cost V 4 bases and J 3 bases, with 11 bases left between them. The DNA for the CDR3 is TGTGCCAGCAGCCCGACAGCCAACTACGAGCAGTACTTC. Translated, it gives CASSPTANYEQYF.

V is TRBV30 and J is TRBJ2-4, with a tentative D call TRBD1 (5 bases). This CDR3 is built from 14 residues. Germline V gives CDR1 GTSNPN, CDR2 SVGIG (reference sequence). V dropped 1 base and J dropped 0 bases, with 7 bases sitting between them. This CDR3 is CAWSGQSAKNIQYF. Written as DNA, the CDR3 is TGTGCCTGGAGTGGACAGTCAGCCAAAAACATTCAGTACTTC.